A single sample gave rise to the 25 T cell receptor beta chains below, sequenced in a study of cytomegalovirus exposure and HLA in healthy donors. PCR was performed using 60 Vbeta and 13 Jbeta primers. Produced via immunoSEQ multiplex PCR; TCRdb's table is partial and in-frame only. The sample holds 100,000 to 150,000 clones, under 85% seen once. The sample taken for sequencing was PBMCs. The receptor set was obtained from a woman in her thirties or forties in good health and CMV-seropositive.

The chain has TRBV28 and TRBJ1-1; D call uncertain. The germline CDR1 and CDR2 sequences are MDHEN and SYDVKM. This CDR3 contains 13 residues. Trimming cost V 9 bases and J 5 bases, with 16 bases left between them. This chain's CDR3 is CASWPSVRTEAFF. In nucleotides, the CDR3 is TGTGCCAGTTGGCCTTCGGTGAGGACTGAAGCTTTCTTT.

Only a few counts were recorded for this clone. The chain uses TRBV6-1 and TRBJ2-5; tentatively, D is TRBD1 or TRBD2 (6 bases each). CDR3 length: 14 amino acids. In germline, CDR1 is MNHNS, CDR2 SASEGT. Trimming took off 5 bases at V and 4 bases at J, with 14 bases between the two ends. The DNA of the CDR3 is TGTGCCAGCAGTCAAGGGGGACTTCGAGAGACCCAGTACTTC. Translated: CASSQGGLRETQYF.

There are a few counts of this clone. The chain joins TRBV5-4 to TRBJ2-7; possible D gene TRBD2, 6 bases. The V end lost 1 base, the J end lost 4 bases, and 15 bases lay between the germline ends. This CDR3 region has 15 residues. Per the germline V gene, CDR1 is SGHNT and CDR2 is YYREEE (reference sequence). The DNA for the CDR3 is TGTGCCAGCAGCTTGATGGGGGGATCCGGGTACGAGCAGTACTTC. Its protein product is CASSLMGGSGYEQYF.

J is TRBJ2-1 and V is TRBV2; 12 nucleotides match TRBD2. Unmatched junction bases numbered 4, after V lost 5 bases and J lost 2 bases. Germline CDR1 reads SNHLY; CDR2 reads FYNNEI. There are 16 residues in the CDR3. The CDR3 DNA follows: TGTGCCAGCAGTCCTAGGACTAGCGGGGCCTACAATGAGCAGTTCTTC. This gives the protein CASSPRTSGAYNEQFF.

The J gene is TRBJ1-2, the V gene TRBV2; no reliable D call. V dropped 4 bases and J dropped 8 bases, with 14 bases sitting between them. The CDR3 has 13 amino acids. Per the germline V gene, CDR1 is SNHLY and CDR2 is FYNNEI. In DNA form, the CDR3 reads TGTGCCAGCAGTGGTTTCCTGGGAGACGGCTACACCTTC. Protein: CASSGFLGDGYTF.

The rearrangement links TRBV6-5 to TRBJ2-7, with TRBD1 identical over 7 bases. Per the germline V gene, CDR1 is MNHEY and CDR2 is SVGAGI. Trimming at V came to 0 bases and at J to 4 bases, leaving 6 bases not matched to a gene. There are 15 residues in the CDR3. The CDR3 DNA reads TGTGCCAGCAGTTACTCGCTGTCAGGGGGTTACGAGCAGTACTTC. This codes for CASSYSLSGGYEQYF.

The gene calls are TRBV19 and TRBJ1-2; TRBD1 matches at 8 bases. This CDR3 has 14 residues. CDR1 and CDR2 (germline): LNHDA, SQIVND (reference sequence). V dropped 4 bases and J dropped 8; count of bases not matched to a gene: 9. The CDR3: CASSNGQGVIGYTF. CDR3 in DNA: TGTGCCAGTAGTAATGGACAGGGAGTGATCGGCTACACCTTC.

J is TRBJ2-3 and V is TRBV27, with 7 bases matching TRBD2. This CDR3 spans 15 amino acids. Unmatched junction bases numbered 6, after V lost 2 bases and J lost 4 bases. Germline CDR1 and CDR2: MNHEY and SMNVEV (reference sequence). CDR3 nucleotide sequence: TGTGCCAGCAGTTTACGCGGGAGTAGTTCAGATACGCAGTATTTT. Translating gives CASSLRGSSSDTQYF.

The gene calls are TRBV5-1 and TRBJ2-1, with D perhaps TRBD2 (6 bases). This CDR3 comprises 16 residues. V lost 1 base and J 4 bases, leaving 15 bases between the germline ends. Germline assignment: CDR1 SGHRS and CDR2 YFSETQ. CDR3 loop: CASSLLEGEGYNEQFF. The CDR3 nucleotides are TGCGCCAGCAGCTTGCTGGAGGGAGAAGGGTACAATGAGCAGTTCTTC.

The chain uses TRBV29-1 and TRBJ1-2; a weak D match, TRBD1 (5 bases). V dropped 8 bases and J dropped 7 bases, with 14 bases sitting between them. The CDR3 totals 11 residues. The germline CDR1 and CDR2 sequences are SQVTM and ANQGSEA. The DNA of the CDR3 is TGCAGCTTTTTCCAGGGAGGTGGCTACACCTTC. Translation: CSFFQGGGYTF.

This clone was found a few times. The CDR3 DNA reads TGTGCCAGCAGCTCACGGAGGGGAGCCTCTGGGGCCAACGTCCTGACTTTC. Translation: CASSSRRGASGANVLTF. V and J are TRBV27 and TRBJ2-6; perhaps TRBD2 as D (6 bases). CDR3 length: 17 residues. Germline V gene sequence: CDR1 MNHEY, CDR2 SMNVEV (reference sequence). Trimming removed 6 bases at V and 0 bases at J, with 15 bases between.

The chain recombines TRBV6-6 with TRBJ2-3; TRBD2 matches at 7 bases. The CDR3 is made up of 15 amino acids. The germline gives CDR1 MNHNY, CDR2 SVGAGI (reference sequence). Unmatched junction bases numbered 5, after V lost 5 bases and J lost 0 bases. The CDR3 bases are TGTGCCAGCAGTCCGACTAGCACTAGCACAGATACGCAGTATTTT. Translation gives CASSPTSTSTDTQYF.

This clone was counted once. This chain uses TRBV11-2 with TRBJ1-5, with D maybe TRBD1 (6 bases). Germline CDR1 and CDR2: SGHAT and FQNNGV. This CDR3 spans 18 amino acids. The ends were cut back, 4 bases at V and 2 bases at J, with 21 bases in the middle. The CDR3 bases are TGTGCCAGCAGCTGGGCGACAGGAGGAAAAGGGGGCAATCAGCCCCAGCATTTT. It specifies CASSWATGGKGGNQPQHF.

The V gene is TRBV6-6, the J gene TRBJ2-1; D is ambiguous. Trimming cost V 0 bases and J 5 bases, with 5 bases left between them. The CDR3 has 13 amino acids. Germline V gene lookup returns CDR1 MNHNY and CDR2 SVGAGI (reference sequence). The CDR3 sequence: CASSYSANNEQFF. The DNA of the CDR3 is TGTGCCAGCAGTTACTCGGCCAACAATGAGCAGTTCTTC.

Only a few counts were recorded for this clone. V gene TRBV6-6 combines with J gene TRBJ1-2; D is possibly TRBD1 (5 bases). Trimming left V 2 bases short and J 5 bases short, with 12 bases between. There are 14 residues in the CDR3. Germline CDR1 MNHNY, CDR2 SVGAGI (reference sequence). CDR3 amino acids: CASSYGGERYGYTF. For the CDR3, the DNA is TGTGCCAGCAGTTACGGAGGGGAAAGGTATGGCTACACCTTC.

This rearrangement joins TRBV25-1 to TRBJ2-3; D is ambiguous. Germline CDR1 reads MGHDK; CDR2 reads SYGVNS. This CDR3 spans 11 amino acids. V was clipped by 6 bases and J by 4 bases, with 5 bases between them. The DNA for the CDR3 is TGTGCCAGCAGAGGAGCAGATACGCAGTATTTT. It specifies CASRGADTQYF.

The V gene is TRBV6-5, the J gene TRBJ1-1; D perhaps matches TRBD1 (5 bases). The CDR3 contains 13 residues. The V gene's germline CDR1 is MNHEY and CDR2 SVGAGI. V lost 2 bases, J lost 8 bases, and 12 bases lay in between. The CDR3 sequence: CASSYVTGLEAFF. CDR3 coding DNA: TGTGCCAGCAGTTACGTTACGGGACTGGAAGCTTTCTTT.

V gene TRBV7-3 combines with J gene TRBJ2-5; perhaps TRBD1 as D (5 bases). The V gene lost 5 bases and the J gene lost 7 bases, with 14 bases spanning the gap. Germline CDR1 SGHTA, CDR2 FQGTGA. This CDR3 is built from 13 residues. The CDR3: CASSPKPQGTQYF. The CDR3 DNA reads TGTGCCAGCAGCCCTAAACCCCAGGGGACCCAGTACTTC.

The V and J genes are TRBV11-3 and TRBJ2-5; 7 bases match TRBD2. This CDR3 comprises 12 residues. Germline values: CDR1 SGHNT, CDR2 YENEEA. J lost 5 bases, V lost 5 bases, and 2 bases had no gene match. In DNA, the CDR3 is TGTGCCAGCAGCGCCGGGGGGGAGACCCAGTACTTC. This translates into CASSAGGETQYF. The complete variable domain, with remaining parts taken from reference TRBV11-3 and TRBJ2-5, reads EAGVVQSPRYKIIEKKQPVAFWCNPISGHNTLYWYLQNLGQGPELLIRYENEEAVDDSQLPKDRFSAERLKGVDSTLKIQPAELGDSAVYLCASSAGGETQYFGPGTRLLVL.

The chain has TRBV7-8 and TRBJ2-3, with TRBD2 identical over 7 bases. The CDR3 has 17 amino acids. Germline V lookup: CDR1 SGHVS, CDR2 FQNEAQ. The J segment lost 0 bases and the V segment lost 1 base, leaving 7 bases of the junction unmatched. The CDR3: CASSLVAGALSTDTQYF. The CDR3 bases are TGTGCCAGCAGCTTAGTGGCGGGAGCGTTGAGCACAGATACGCAGTATTTT.

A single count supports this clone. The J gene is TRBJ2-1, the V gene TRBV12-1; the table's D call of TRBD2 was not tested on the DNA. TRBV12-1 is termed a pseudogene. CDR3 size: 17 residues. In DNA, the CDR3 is TGTGCCAGCAGCCCCCGTCTAGCGGGATTATGGGACAATGAGCAGTTCTTC. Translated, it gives CASSPRLAGLWDNEQFF.

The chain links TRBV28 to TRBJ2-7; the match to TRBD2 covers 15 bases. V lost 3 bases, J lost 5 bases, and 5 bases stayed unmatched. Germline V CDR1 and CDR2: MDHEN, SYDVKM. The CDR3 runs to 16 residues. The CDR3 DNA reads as TGTGCCAGCAGTTTTTTCGGACTAGCGGGAGGGAACGAGCAGTACTTC. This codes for CASSFFGLAGGNEQYF.

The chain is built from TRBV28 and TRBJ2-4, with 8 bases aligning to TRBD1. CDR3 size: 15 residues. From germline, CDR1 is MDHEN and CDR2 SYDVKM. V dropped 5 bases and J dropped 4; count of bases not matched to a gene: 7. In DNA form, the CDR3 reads TGTGCCAGCAGTGAAAGACAGGGGCTTAAAAACATTCAGTACTTC. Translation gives CASSERQGLKNIQYF.

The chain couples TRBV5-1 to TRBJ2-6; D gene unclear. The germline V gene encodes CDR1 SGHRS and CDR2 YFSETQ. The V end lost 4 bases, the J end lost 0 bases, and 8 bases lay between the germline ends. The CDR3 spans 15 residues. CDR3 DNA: TGCGCCAGCAGCAGCTCAGGCTCTGGGGCCAACGTCCTGACTTTC. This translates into CASSSSGSGANVLTF. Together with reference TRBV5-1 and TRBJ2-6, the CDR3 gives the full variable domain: KAGVTQTPRYLIKTRGQQVTLSCSPISGHRSVSWYQQTPGQGLQFLFEYFSETQRNKGNFPGRFSGRQFSNSRSEMNVSTLELGDSALYLCASSSSGSGANVLTFGAGSRLTVL.

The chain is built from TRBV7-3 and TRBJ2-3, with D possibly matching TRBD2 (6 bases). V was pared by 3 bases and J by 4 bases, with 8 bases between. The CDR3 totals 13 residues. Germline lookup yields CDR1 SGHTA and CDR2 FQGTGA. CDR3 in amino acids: CASSFPGADTQYF. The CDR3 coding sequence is TGTGCCAGCAGCTTTCCGGGGGCAGATACGCAGTATTTT.